These 31 T cell receptor beta chains were all obtained from the same sample, sequenced in a study of beta chain features in type 1 diabetes. Investigators reverse transcribed all isolated RNA, so they sequenced expressed TCRB transcripts. Measured with immunoSEQ multiplex PCR; TCRdb has only the in-frame clones, and not every one. The repertoire holds fewer than 350,000 clones, approximately 16% seen once, with more than 0.015% in the top ten. Their recognized antigens are unknown. General study findings and limits: The study found moderately but significantly shorter TCRB CDR3s in all four CD4+ subsets of Type 1 diabetes patients.

The sequenced material came from naive CD4+ T cells from blood. These receptors all stem from a man between 18 and 29 years old with type 1 diabetes.

This clone appeared a few times. The chain couples TRBV6-1 to TRBJ2-7, with TRBD2 as a possible D gene (6 bases). V shed 4 bases and J shed 1 base, with 14 bases lying between them. Looked up from germline, CDR1 is MNHNS and CDR2 is SASEGT. The CDR3 spans 15 residues. The DNA of the CDR3 is TGTGCCAGCAGTGTGAGCGGGCTGCCTTCCTACGAGCAGTACTTC. This gives the protein CASSVSGLPSYEQYF.

V gene TRBV4-3 combines with J gene TRBJ2-1; D is perhaps TRBD2 (5 bases). CDR3 length: 14 amino acids. V lost 4 bases and J lost 9, with 16 bases in between. Germline V gives CDR1 LGHNA, CDR2 YSLEER. CDR3 loop: CASSLGLRNIEQFF. The CDR3, as DNA: TGCGCCAGCAGCCTCGGACTCCGGAATATTGAGCAGTTCTTC.

V usage is TRBV27 and J usage is TRBJ1-2, with TRBD1 as a possible D gene (6 bases). The CDR3 totals 13 residues. Per the germline V gene, CDR1 is MNHEY and CDR2 is SMNVEV (reference sequence). The V and J ends lost 8 bases and 1 base respectively, with 11 bases between them. CDR3 sequence: CASRGHRNYGYTF. The CDR3 DNA reads as TGTGCCAGCCGGGGACACCGTAACTATGGCTACACCTTC.

This clone was counted a few times. This chain joins TRBV7-2 and TRBJ2-7; 11 bases are shared with TRBD2. The V segment lost 4 bases and the J segment 0 bases; nucleotides outside the gene matches: 5. Germline-derived CDR1 and CDR2 are SGHTA and FQGNSA. The CDR3 is 16 amino acids. The CDR3 DNA follows: TGTGCCAGCAGCTCCCCTAGCGGGAGGTTCTCCTACGAGCAGTACTTC. Its protein is CASSSPSGRFSYEQYF.

This clone was seen a few times. The chain is built from TRBV25-1 and TRBJ1-2; 8 bases match TRBD1. Per germline, CDR1 MGHDK and CDR2 SYGVNS. The CDR3 totals 15 residues. Unmatched junction bases numbered 7, after V lost 5 bases and J lost 2 bases. The CDR3, as DNA: TGTGCCAGCAGTCCTCGGGACAGGCAAAACTATGGCTACACCTTC. It codes for CASSPRDRQNYGYTF.

CDR3 sequence: CASFRDRGINEQFF. The DNA of the CDR3 is TGTGCCAGCTTCCGGGACAGGGGGATCAATGAGCAGTTCTTC. The gene calls are TRBV5-6 and TRBJ2-1, with 11 nucleotides matching TRBD1. Trimming took 7 bases from V and 6 from J; bases not matched to a gene: 6. The germline V gene has CDR1 SGHDT and CDR2 YYEEEE. The CDR3 has 14 amino acids.

This clone was seen a few times. The J gene is TRBJ2-5, the V gene TRBV4-3; the match to TRBD1 covers 8 bases. The CDR3 has 13 amino acids. V was clipped by 5 bases and J by 5 bases; unmatched bases: 4. Germline V gene sequence: CDR1 LGHNA, CDR2 YSLEER. CDR3 nucleotides: TGCGCCAGCAGCGGGACAGGCGTGGAGACCCAGTACTTC. The encoded protein is CASSGTGVETQYF.

The chain carries TRBV11-2 and TRBJ2-1; 8 nucleotides line up with TRBD2. CDR3 length: 14 residues. J was trimmed by 5 bases and V by 5 bases; bases with no gene match: 5. Per the germline V gene, CDR1 is SGHAT and CDR2 is FQNNGV. The CDR3 region has the DNA TGTGCCAGCAGCCGCCGGGAGGGCCACAATGAGCAGTTCTTC. Translating it yields CASSRREGHNEQFF.

This clone was counted between two and nine times. The chain is built from TRBV19 and TRBJ2-6; D remains ambiguous. Trimming removed 4 bases at V and 1 base at J, with 11 bases between. CDR1 and CDR2 from the germline V gene are LNHDA and SQIVND (reference sequence). The CDR3 has 16 amino acids. This CDR3 is CASSRSGRSGANVLTF. CDR3 sequence (DNA): TGTGCCAGTAGTAGGTCAGGAAGGTCTGGGGCCAACGTCCTGACTTTC.

This clone was found a few times. The J gene is TRBJ2-7, the V gene TRBV28, with 8 bases lining up with TRBD2. Germline V lookup: CDR1 MDHEN, CDR2 SYDVKM. Unmatched junction bases numbered 10, after V lost 7 bases and J lost 2 bases. The CDR3 sequence is 15 residues long. CDR3 in amino acids: CASTFQTSVPYEQYF. The CDR3 DNA is TGTGCCAGCACCTTCCAGACTAGCGTCCCCTACGAGCAGTACTTC.

This clone turned up a few times. Here the CDR3 reads CASSFGTVYNEQFF. The CDR3 DNA follows: TGTGCCAGCAGCTTCGGGACAGTCTACAATGAGCAGTTCTTC. The J gene is TRBJ2-1, the V gene TRBV11-2; the match to TRBD1 covers 7 bases. Germline assignment: CDR1 SGHAT and CDR2 FQNNGV. The V and J ends lost 3 bases and 3 bases, in that order; junction bases with no gene match: 2. This CDR3 has 14 residues.

V and J are TRBV30 and TRBJ1-6; D gene unclear. The CDR3 runs 11 residues. The germline CDR1 and CDR2 sequences are GTSNPN and SVGIG (reference sequence). CDR3 residues: CAFRRGSPLHF. CDR3 coding DNA: TGTGCTTTCCGGCGGGGATCACCCCTCCACTTT.

The chain links TRBV7-9 to TRBJ1-1; D is perhaps TRBD1 (6 bases). Trimming removed 5 bases from V and 1 base from J, with 14 bases in between. Germline V lookup: CDR1 SEHNR, CDR2 FQNEAQ (reference sequence). This CDR3 spans 15 amino acids. The CDR3 here is CASSPAGGQNTEAFF. The CDR3 nucleotides read TGTGCCAGCAGCCCAGCGGGGGGGCAGAACACTGAAGCTTTCTTT.

The chain employs TRBV14 and TRBJ2-7; possibly TRBD2 for D (5 bases). This CDR3 is 15 amino acids long. V was clipped by 4 bases and J by 0 bases, with 13 bases between them. Germline V CDR1 and CDR2: SGHDN, FVKESK. The CDR3 DNA sequence: TGTGCCAGCAGCCTTACAAGCGGAGCCTCCTACGAGCAGTACTTC. Translation: CASSLTSGASYEQYF. Full variable domain (remainder filled in from reference TRBV14 and TRBJ2-7): EAGVTQFPSHSVIEKGQTVTLRCDPISGHDNLYWYRRVMGKEIKFLLHFVKESKQDESGMPNNRFLAERTGGTYSTLKVQPAELEDSGVYFCASSLTSGASYEQYFGPGTRLTVT.

This clone was seen only once. V and J are TRBV5-1 and TRBJ2-7; 9 bases agree with TRBD1. CDR3 length: 15 amino acids. Per the germline V gene, CDR1 is SGHRS and CDR2 is YFSETQ. The junction had 9 bases not matched to a gene; V was cut back by 4 bases and J by 4 bases. CDR3 bases: TGCGCCAGCAGCATAAACAGGGGGCGAAATTACGAGCAGTACTTC. Its protein product is CASSINRGRNYEQYF.

V and J are TRBV19 and TRBJ1-5; no reliable D call. Germline loops: CDR1 LNHDA, CDR2 SQIVND (reference sequence). The ends were cut back, 5 bases at V and 3 bases at J, with 14 bases in the middle. CDR3 length equals 15 residues. The chain's CDR3 is CASSAGRLANQPQHF. For the CDR3, the DNA is TGTGCCAGTAGTGCCGGCAGGCTCGCCAATCAGCCCCAGCATTTT.

This clone was seen a few times. The chain carries TRBV18 and TRBJ2-3; D not resolved. Germline assignment: CDR1 KGHSH and CDR2 LQKENI. Between the trimmed V and J ends, which lost 0 bases and 0 bases, there was a span of 7 bases. The CDR3 length is 15 residues. The CDR3 here is CASSPPLLSTDTQYF. For the CDR3, the DNA is TGTGCCAGCTCACCACCCTTATTAAGCACAGATACGCAGTATTTT.

In its sample, this clone was seen a few times. The chain employs TRBV2 and TRBJ2-7, with 7 bases aligning to TRBD1. V gave up 5 bases and J gave up 2 bases; unmatched junction bases: 12. Germline lookup yields CDR1 SNHLY and CDR2 FYNNEI. The CDR3 sequence is 16 residues long. DNA of the CDR3: TGTGCCAGCAGTCAGTTTAGACAGGGTTTAGCCTACGAGCAGTACTTC. It specifies CASSQFRQGLAYEQYF. Complete variable domain (other parts from reference TRBV2 and TRBJ2-7): EPEVTQTPSHQVTQMGQEVILRCVPISNHLYFYWYRQILGQKVEFLVSFYNNEISEKSEIFDDQFSVERPDGSNFTLKIRSTKLEDSAMYFCASSQFRQGLAYEQYFGPGTRLTVT.

The chain is built from TRBV29-1 and TRBJ1-1; the D is unclear. The CDR3 consists of 13 residues. V dropped 5 bases and J dropped 1 base, with 11 bases sitting between them. CDR1 SQVTM and CDR2 ANQGSEA come from the germline V gene. CDR3 DNA: TGCAGCGTTATAACCCAGGCGAACACTGAAGCTTTCTTT. Translation: CSVITQANTEAFF.

The rearrangement uses TRBV7-8 and TRBJ2-3; tentative D call: TRBD1 (5 bases). The CDR3 is made up of 15 amino acids. Germline CDR1 and CDR2: SGHVS and FQNEAQ. Deletions cut 4 bases from V and 8 bases from J, with 19 bases between. CDR3 sequence reads: CASSSGSGWVATQYF. CDR3 sequence (DNA): TGTGCCAGCAGCTCAGGGTCCGGGTGGGTGGCTACGCAGTATTTT. Full variable domain (remainder filled in from reference TRBV7-8 and TRBJ2-3): GAGVSQSPRYKVAKRGQDVALRCDPISGHVSLFWYQQALGQGPEFLTYFQNEAQLDKSGLPSDRFFAERPEGSVSTLKIQRTQQEDSAVYLCASSSGSGWVATQYFGPGTRLTVL.

This clone has only a few counts. The chain links TRBV19 to TRBJ2-7; D remains unclear. Germline loops: CDR1 LNHDA, CDR2 SQIVND (reference sequence). Trimming took off 1 base at V and 7 bases at J, with 5 bases between the two ends. This CDR3 contains 11 residues. CDR3 DNA sequence: TGTGCCAGTAGTATAGTCGGGGAGCAGTACTTC. Translated, it gives CASSIVGEQYF.

The genes are TRBV29-1 and TRBJ2-5; 8 bases match TRBD2. The end of the DNA aligns better with TRBJ2-7, so the J call may be wrong. Germline loops: CDR1 SQVTM, CDR2 ANQGSEA. The CDR3 runs 13 residues. The CDR3 DNA reads as TGCAGCGTTGGGGGGCTAGCGGGTTACGAGCAGTACTTC. It encodes CSVGGLAGYEQYF.

The sample holds a few counts of this clone. This chain connects TRBV11-2 to TRBJ2-1; D is undetermined. The CDR3 spans 12 residues. The V end lost 1 base, the J end lost 5 bases, and 3 bases lay between the germline ends. CDR1 is SGHAT and CDR2 is FQNNGV in the germline V gene. This CDR3 is CASSLVDNEQFF. The CDR3 DNA sequence: TGTGCCAGCAGCTTAGTCGACAATGAGCAGTTCTTC.

There are a few counts of this clone. The V gene is TRBV4-1, the J gene TRBJ2-7, with 11 bases matching TRBD1. The CDR3 length is 14 residues. V gave up 2 bases and J gave up 7 bases; unmatched junction bases: 4. Germline V gives CDR1 MGHRA, CDR2 YSYEKL. The CDR3 is CASSQPRDRGEQYF. The CDR3 nucleotides are TGCGCCAGCAGCCAACCACGGGACAGGGGGGAGCAGTACTTC.

This clone was counted a few times. The V gene is TRBV7-2, the J gene TRBJ2-7, with D possibly matching TRBD2 (5 bases). Per germline, CDR1 SGHTA and CDR2 FQGNSA. Trimming removed 8 bases at V and 2 bases at J, with 19 bases between. CDR3 length: 15 amino acids. DNA for the CDR3: TGTGCCAGCGGACTCGGTCCCAGCGGAGCCTACGAGCAGTACTTC. This codes for CASGLGPSGAYEQYF.

This clone has more than one count but fewer than ten. The CDR3 region is CSVEVLGSGNTIYF. CDR3 nucleotide sequence: TGCAGCGTTGAGGTCCTAGGCTCTGGAAACACCATATATTTT. This sequence joins TRBV29-1 and TRBJ1-3; no reliable D call. The CDR3 has 14 amino acids. The V end lost 3 bases, the J end lost 0 bases, and 9 bases lay between the germline ends. Per germline, CDR1 SQVTM and CDR2 ANQGSEA.

V and J are TRBV19 and TRBJ2-5; D unresolved. Germline CDR1 reads LNHDA; CDR2 reads SQIVND (reference sequence). V lost 2 bases and J 1 base, leaving 5 bases between the germline ends. The CDR3 runs to 13 residues. Here the CDR3 reads CASSISVQETQYF. The CDR3 bases are TGTGCCAGTAGTATAAGCGTCCAAGAGACCCAGTACTTC.

This chain connects TRBV4-3 to TRBJ2-7; D not certain. Trimming shortened V by 2 bases and J by 3 bases, and 11 bases separated the two germline ends. CDR1 is LGHNA and CDR2 is YSLEER in the germline V gene. CDR3 length equals 14 residues. The CDR3 DNA reads as TGCGCCAGCAGCCAAATCGTTTCCAGCTACGAGCAGTACTTC. It yields the protein CASSQIVSSYEQYF.

In its sample, this clone was seen a few times. The rearrangement uses TRBV4-1 and TRBJ1-1, with unresolved D. The CDR3 loop spans 11 amino acids. V gave up 4 bases and J gave up 5 bases, with 5 bases separating them. Germline loops: CDR1 MGHRA, CDR2 YSYEKL. CDR3 sequence: CASSRHTEAFF. The DNA of the CDR3 is TGCGCCAGCAGCCGGCATACTGAAGCTTTCTTT.

The chain recombines TRBV7-9 with TRBJ2-7, with 7 bases fitting TRBD1. Germline values: CDR1 SEHNR, CDR2 FQNEAQ (reference sequence). The length of the CDR3 is 15 residues. Unmatched junction bases numbered 6, after V lost 2 bases and J lost 2 bases. The DNA for the CDR3 is TGTGCCAGCAGCTTAACGCAGGGGGTAACCTACGAGCAGTACTTC. Encoded protein: CASSLTQGVTYEQYF.

The chain carries TRBV30 and TRBJ2-2; weak D call: TRBD1 (6 bases). The CDR3 runs to 14 residues. The germline V gene encodes CDR1 GTSNPN and CDR2 SVGIG (reference sequence). V was cut by 0 bases and J by 7 bases, with 12 bases left in between. The CDR3 DNA sequence: TGTGCCTGGAGTGTACGCAGGGGCAGCGGGGAGCTGTTTTTT. This codes for CAWSVRRGSGELFF. Complete variable domain (other parts from reference TRBV30 and TRBJ2-2): SQTIHQWPATLVQPVGSPLSLECTVEGTSNPNLYWYRQAAGRGLQLLFYSVGIGQISSEVPQNLSASRPQDRQFILSSKKLLLSDSGFYLCAWSVRRGSGELFFGEGSRLTVL.